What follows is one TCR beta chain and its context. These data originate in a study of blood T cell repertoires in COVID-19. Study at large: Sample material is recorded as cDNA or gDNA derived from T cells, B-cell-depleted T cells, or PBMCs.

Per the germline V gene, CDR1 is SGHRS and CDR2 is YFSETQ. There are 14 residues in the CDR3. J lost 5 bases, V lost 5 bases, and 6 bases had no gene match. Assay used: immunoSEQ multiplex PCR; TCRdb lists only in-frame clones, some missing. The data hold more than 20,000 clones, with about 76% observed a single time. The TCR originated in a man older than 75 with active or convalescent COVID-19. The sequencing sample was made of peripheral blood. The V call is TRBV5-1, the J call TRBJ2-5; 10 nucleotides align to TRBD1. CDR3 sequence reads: CASSGQGVVETQYF. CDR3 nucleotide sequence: TGCGCCAGCAGTGGACAGGGGGTAGTGGAGACCCAGTACTTC.